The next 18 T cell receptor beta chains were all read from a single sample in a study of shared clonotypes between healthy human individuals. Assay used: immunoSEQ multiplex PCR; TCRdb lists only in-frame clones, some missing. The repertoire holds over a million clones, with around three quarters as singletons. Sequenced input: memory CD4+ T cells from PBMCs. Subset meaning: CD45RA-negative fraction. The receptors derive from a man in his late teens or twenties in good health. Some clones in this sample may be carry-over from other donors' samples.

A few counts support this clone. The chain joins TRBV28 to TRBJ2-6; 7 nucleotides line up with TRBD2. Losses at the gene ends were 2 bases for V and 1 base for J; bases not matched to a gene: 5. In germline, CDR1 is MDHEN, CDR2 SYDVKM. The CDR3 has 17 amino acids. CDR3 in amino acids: CASSLQGGGSGANVLTF. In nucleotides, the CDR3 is TGTGCCAGCAGTTTACAGGGCGGGGGATCTGGGGCCAACGTCCTGACTTTC.

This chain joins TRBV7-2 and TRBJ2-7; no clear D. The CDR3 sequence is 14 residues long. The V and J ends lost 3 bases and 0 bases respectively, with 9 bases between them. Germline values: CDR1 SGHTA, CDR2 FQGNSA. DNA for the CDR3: TGTGCCAGCAGCTTTCACGGCACCTCCTACGAGCAGTACTTC. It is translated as CASSFHGTSYEQYF.

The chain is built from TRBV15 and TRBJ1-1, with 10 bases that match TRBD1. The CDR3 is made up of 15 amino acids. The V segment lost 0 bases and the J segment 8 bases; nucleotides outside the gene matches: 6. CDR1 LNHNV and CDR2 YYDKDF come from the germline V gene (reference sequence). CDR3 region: CATSRDRQGASEAFF. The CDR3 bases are TGTGCCACCAGCAGAGATCGACAGGGGGCCTCAGAAGCTTTCTTT. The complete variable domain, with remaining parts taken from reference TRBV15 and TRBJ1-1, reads DAMVIQNPRYQVTQFGKPVTLSCSQTLNHNVMYWYQQKSSQAPKLLFHYYDKDFNNEADTPDNFQSRRPNTSFCFLDIRSPGLGDTAMYLCATSRDRQGASEAFFGQGTRLTVV.

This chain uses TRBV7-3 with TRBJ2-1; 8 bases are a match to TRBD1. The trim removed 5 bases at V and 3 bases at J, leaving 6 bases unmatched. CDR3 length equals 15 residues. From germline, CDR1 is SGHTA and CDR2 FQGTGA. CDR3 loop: CASSASGGRYNEQFF. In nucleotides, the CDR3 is TGTGCCAGCAGCGCTTCAGGGGGCCGCTACAATGAGCAGTTCTTC.

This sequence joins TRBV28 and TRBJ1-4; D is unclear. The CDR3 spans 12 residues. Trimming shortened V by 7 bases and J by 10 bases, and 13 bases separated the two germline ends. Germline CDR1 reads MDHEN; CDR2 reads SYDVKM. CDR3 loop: CASKTPTGKLFF. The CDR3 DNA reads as TGTGCCAGCAAAACTCCCACGGGAAAACTGTTTTTT.

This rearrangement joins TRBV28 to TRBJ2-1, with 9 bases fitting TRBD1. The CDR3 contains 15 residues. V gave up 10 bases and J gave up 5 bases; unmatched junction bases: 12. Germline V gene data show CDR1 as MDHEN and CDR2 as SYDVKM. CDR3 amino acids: CATSTPGTGNNEQFF. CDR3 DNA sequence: TGTGCCACCTCCACCCCCGGGACAGGGAACAATGAGCAGTTCTTC.

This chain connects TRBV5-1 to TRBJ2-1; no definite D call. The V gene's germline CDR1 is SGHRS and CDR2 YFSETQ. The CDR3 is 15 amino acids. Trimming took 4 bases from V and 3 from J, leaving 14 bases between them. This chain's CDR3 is CASSVTSQDYNEQFF. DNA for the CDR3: TGCGCCAGCAGCGTAACCTCTCAAGACTACAATGAGCAGTTCTTC.

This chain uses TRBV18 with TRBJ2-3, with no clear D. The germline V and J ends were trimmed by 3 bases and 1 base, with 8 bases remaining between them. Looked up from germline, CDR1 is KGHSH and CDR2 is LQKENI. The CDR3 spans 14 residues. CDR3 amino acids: CASSPALRTDTQYF. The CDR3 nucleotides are TGTGCCAGCTCACCCGCTTTGCGCACAGATACGCAGTATTTT.

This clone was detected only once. The CDR3: CAISDLRRGPYEQYF. The CDR3 nucleotides read TGTGCCATCAGTGATTTAAGGAGGGGGCCCTACGAGCAGTACTTC. The rearrangement links TRBV10-3 to TRBJ2-7, with D perhaps TRBD1 (7 bases). V lost 3 bases to trimming and J lost 2 bases, with 14 bases between them. Germline CDR1 reads ENHRY; CDR2 reads SYGVKD. This CDR3 is built from 15 residues.

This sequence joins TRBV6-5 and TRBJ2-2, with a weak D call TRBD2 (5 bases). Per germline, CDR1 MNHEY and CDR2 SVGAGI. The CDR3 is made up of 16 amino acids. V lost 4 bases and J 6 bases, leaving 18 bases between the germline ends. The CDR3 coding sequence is TGTGCCAGCAGTTCCCGACCCCCTTGGGGAGCCGGGGAGCTGTTTTTT. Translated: CASSSRPPWGAGELFF.

CDR3 coding DNA: TGTGCCAGCAGTTCCACCGACAGAGCCGGGAATCAGTACTTC. Encoded protein: CASSSTDRAGNQYF. The J gene is TRBJ2-7, the V gene TRBV27, with D perhaps given as TRBD1 or TRBD2 (5 bases each). The V end was cut by 4 bases, the J end by 10 bases, with 20 bases between. The CDR3 runs to 14 residues. Germline V gene lookup returns CDR1 MNHEY and CDR2 SMNVEV (reference sequence).

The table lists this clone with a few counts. The CDR3 DNA is TGCGCCAGCAGCACGGACGGGTCCTATGGCTACACCTTC. Encoded protein: CASSTDGSYGYTF. V and J are TRBV5-1 and TRBJ1-2; the D is unclear. V lost 4 bases and J 4 bases, leaving 11 bases between the germline ends. Per the germline V gene, CDR1 is SGHRS and CDR2 is YFSETQ. The CDR3 is made up of 13 amino acids.

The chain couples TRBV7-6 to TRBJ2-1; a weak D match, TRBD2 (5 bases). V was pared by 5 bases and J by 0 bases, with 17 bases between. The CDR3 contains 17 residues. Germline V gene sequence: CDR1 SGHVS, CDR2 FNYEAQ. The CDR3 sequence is CASSQQAMRVSYNEQFF. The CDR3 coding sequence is TGTGCCAGCAGCCAGCAGGCGATGAGGGTCTCCTACAATGAGCAGTTCTTC.

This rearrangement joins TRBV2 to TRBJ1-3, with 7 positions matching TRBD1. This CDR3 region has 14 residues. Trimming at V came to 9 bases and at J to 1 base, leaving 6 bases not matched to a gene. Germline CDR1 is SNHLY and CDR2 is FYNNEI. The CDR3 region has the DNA TGTGCCAGTCTGACAGGGACGTCTGGAAACACCATATATTTT. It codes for CASLTGTSGNTIYF. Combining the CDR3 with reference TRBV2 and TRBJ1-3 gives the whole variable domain EPEVTQTPSHQVTQMGQEVILRCVPISNHLYFYWYRQILGQKVEFLVSFYNNEISEKSEIFDDQFSVERPDGSNFTLKIRSTKLEDSAMYFCASLTGTSGNTIYFGEGSWLTVV.

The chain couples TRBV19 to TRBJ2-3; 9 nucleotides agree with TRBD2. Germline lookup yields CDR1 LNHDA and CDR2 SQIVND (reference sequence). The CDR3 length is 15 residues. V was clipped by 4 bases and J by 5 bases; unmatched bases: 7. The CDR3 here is CASSRIAGELDTQYF. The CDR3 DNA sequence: TGTGCCAGTAGTAGGATAGCGGGAGAATTAGATACGCAGTATTTT. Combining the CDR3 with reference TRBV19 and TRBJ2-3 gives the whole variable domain DGGITQSPKYLFRKEGQNVTLSCEQNLNHDAMYWYRQDPGQGLRLIYYSQIVNDFQKGDIAEGYSVSREKKESFPLTVTSAQKNPTAFYLCASSRIAGELDTQYFGPGTRLTVL.

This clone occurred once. CDR3 region: CASSEAGTGANVLTF. The CDR3 region has the DNA TGCGCCAGCAGCGAAGCCGGGACAGGGGCCAACGTCCTGACTTTC. The chain combines TRBV4-3 with TRBJ2-6, with TRBD1 as a possible D gene (6 bases). The CDR3 covers 15 residues. V dropped 5 bases and J dropped 4 bases, with 12 bases sitting between them. Per germline, CDR1 LGHNA and CDR2 YSLEER.

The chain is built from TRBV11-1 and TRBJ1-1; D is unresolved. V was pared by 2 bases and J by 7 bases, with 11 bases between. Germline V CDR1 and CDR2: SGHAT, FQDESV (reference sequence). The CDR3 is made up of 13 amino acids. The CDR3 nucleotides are TGTGCCAGCAGCTTAACCGGGAGTGTTGAAGCTTTCTTT. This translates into CASSLTGSVEAFF.

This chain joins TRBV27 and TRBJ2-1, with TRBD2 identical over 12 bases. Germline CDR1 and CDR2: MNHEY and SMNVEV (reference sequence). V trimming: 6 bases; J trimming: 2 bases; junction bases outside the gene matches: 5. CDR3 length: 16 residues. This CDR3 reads CASRLTSGRPYNEQFF. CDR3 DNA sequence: TGTGCCAGCAGGCTGACTAGCGGGAGACCCTACAATGAGCAGTTCTTC.